Each of the 11 T cell receptor beta chains below was sequenced from the same sample in a study of beta chain features in type 1 diabetes. Study observations and caveats: Shortening of TCRB CDR3s, moderate but significant, appeared in all four CD4+ subsets of Type 1 diabetes patients.

What was sequenced were expressed TCRB transcripts, since all of the isolated RNA had been reverse transcribed. Produced via immunoSEQ multiplex PCR; TCRdb's table is partial and in-frame only. The data show 300,000 or so clones, 9.3% seen once. No antigen has been assigned to these receptors. Specimen: central memory CD4+ T cells from blood. The receptors stem from a man aged 30-40 years with type 1 diabetes.

For the CDR3, the DNA is TGTGCCAGCAGTCGGACAGGGAGGAACACTGAAGCTTTCTTT. Residues: CASSRTGRNTEAFF. V and J are TRBV6-5 and TRBJ1-1; 8 bases align to TRBD1. V gave up 5 bases and J gave up 1 base; unmatched junction bases: 3. CDR1 MNHEY and CDR2 SVGAGI come from the germline V gene. The CDR3 is 14 residues long.

This clone was observed many times. CDR3 loop: CASSPGTGSTGELFF. The CDR3 region has the DNA TGTGCCAGCAGCCCAGGGACAGGGAGCACCGGGGAGCTGTTTTTT. The chain employs TRBV13 and TRBJ2-2; 9 positions agree with TRBD1. The V gene's germline CDR1 is PRHDT and CDR2 FYEKMQ (reference sequence). The junction had 5 bases not matched to a gene; V was cut back by 5 bases and J by 4 bases. CDR3 size: 15 residues.

This clone has more than one count but fewer than ten. The chain employs TRBV11-2 and TRBJ2-1; D not certain. V was trimmed by 3 bases and J by 6 bases, leaving 6 bases between them. CDR3 length: 12 amino acids. Germline V CDR1 and CDR2: SGHAT, FQNNGV. CDR3 bases: TGTGCCAGCAGCTTCATCGGCAATGAGCAGTTCTTC. Translating it yields CASSFIGNEQFF.

J is TRBJ2-7 and V is TRBV18; D uncertain. This CDR3 has 14 residues. V gave up 6 bases and J gave up 5 bases, with 17 bases separating them. CDR1 and CDR2 (germline): KGHSH, LQKENI. The CDR3 here is CASSVSGPQNEQYF. The DNA of the CDR3 is TGTGCCAGCTCGGTGAGTGGGCCGCAGAACGAGCAGTACTTC.

The V and J genes are TRBV29-1 and TRBJ2-1, with 10 bases that match TRBD1. Germline V lookup: CDR1 SQVTM, CDR2 ANQGSEA. Trimming cost V 3 bases and J 12 bases; bases outside gene matches: 14. The CDR3 extends over 15 amino acids. The CDR3 region is CSVDWDRGYDLGQFF. CDR3 in DNA: TGCAGCGTTGATTGGGACAGGGGTTATGATTTGGGGCAGTTCTTC.

The chain couples TRBV2 to TRBJ1-6; no clear D gene. Trimming took off 11 bases at V and 8 bases at J, with 16 bases between the two ends. CDR3 length: 13 amino acids. Per germline, CDR1 SNHLY and CDR2 FYNNEI. The CDR3 DNA sequence: TGTGCCGCCCAGAAGGACGGGCATTCACCCCTCCACTTT. Translated, it gives CAAQKDGHSPLHF.

This chain connects TRBV25-1 to TRBJ1-1, with TRBD1 identical over 9 bases. The CDR3 sequence is 14 residues long. Germline V CDR1 and CDR2: MGHDK, SYGVNS. The V segment lost 9 bases and the J segment 3 bases; nucleotides outside the gene matches: 8. The CDR3 here is CASKDRGWDTEAFF. CDR3 sequence (DNA): TGTGCCAGTAAGGACAGGGGCTGGGACACTGAAGCTTTCTTT.

V gene TRBV7-2 combines with J gene TRBJ2-3; tentatively, D is TRBD2 (5 bases). Per germline, CDR1 SGHTA and CDR2 FQGNSA. V dropped 5 bases and J dropped 4 bases, with 16 bases sitting between them. The CDR3 is 15 amino acids. The CDR3 here is CASSRDPAESDTQYF. In nucleotides, the CDR3 is TGTGCCAGCAGCCGAGACCCAGCGGAATCAGATACGCAGTATTTT. Drawing the rest from reference TRBV7-2 and TRBJ2-3, the complete variable domain is GAGVSQSPSNKVTEKGKDVELRCDPISGHTALYWYRQSLGQGLEFLIYFQGNSAPDKSGLPSDRFSAERTGGSVSTLTIQRTQQEDSAVYLCASSRDPAESDTQYFGPGTRLTVL.

As for this clone: A read error is possible here, since a much larger clone lies one base away. This chain connects TRBV7-7 to TRBJ2-1; D gene uncertain. The CDR3 consists of 15 residues. The germline V gene encodes CDR1 SSHAT and CDR2 FNYEAQ (reference sequence). The CDR3 loop is CASSFGPSSYNEQFF. For the CDR3, the DNA is TGTGCTAGCAGCTTCGGCCCTAGCTCCTACAATGAGCAGTTCTTC. Drawing the rest from reference TRBV7-7 and TRBJ2-1, the complete variable domain is GAGVSQSPRYKVTKRGQDVTLRCDPISSHATLYWYQQALGQGPEFLTYFNYEAQPDKSGLPSDRFSAERPEGSISTLTIQRTEQRDSAMYRCASSFGPSSYNEQFFGPGTRLTVL.

The CDR3 nucleotides read TGTGCCAGCAGCTGGACGAGGGGGAAGGACTATGGCTACACCTTC. Translated: CASSWTRGKDYGYTF. The gene calls are TRBV7-9 and TRBJ1-2; D possibly corresponds to TRBD1 (6 bases). The CDR3 loop spans 15 amino acids. From germline, CDR1 is SEHNR and CDR2 FQNEAQ (reference sequence). The V end lost 4 bases, the J end lost 3 bases, and 15 bases lay between the germline ends.

This clone was found a few times. The chain combines TRBV7-2 with TRBJ1-2; D is perhaps TRBD1 (5 bases). Trimming removed 5 bases from V and 4 bases from J, with 11 bases in between. This CDR3 comprises 13 residues. Germline assignment: CDR1 SGHTA and CDR2 FQGNSA. The CDR3 bases are TGTGCCAGCAGCCCAGGGAGCGGCTATGGCTACACCTTC. Translating it yields CASSPGSGYGYTF.